This T cell receptor beta chain stems from a study of cytomegalovirus exposure and HLA in healthy donors (dated by TCRdb to about 2017). The study in broad terms: According to an earlier analysis of several hundred of the donors, 150 million to 200 million T cells yielded some 120 million unique TCR beta sequences and about 300 Gb of sequence data. Roughly 310 gigabases of sequencing data and 78 million or so unique TCR sequences were included in an early release covering around 600 HLA-typed donors. Of the roughly 400 genotyped donors, 65% to 90% fell in the genetic ancestry cluster associated with self-reported Caucasian donors. The study aimed to test whether signatures of past pathogen exposure could be identified by cataloging public T cell receptors. The T cell repertoires of around 730 subjects were profiled by immunosequencing and related to cytomegalovirus serostatus. In addition to the first cohort of 666 subjects, a separate validation cohort of 130 or so different subjects was used. High-throughput TCR immunosequencing, statistical association of individual TCRs with disease status, and machine learning were combined to predict cytomegalovirus infection status. To study patterns of TCR occurrence, a later analysis re-analyzed previously published TCR beta repertoires from 666 donors and added high-resolution HLA genotyping. Rather than using new phenotypic data, the later analysis identified candidate immune exposures from TCR beta sequences and from how often those sequences occurred across donors. An earlier analysis of nearly 600 of the donors applied high-throughput TCR beta sequencing to assess whether each TCR beta V gene segment acted as functional or pseudogenic. Donor age, sex, ethnicity and CMV serostatus were collected together with the repertoire data. A later genetic analysis took genome-wide SNP genotypes for about 60% of the roughly 670 donors and used that subset as a discovery cohort. Every repertoire in the discovery cohort had been generated on one and the same sequencing platform. Both class I and class II loci were covered by HLA typing, at four-digit resolution. Typing coverage differed by locus: A, B, C, DRB1 and DQB1 were typed in roughly 629-630 donors, DQA1 in roughly 500, DPA1 in around 580, and DPB1 in about 450. Four or five DR-DQ haplotypes were handled as single units for association and clustering, since linkage in the cohort was strong. On average, 235,054 unique TCR beta nucleotide sequences were sequenced per donor among 350 to 400 genotyped donors of the cohort, with roughly 20% of those sequences being non-productive.

The library was made by the immunoSEQ multiplex PCR assay. A mixture of 60 forward primers for TCR Vbeta segments and 13 reverse primers for TCR Jbeta segments was used in the multiplex PCR. The CDR3 region of rearranged TCR beta genes was amplified from genomic DNA by a multiplex PCR assay. On the Illumina HiSeq System, the amplified TCR beta libraries were sequenced as 87-base-pair reads. The authors' analysis ran thus. A later analysis counted about 80 million unique TCR beta chains across the 550 to 800 repertoires, and around 9.9 million of these chains were shared by at least two donors. Raw reads were error-corrected and collapsed into unique sequences with a nearest-neighbor algorithm that merged closely related sequences to remove PCR and sequencing errors. Alignment of CDR3 sequences to IMGT reference sequences was used to assign V, D and J gene segments. For a sequence to be retained, a match of at least six nucleotides was required to both a V gene segment and a J gene segment. A rearrangement was called productive if the CDR3 had no stop codons and remained in frame with V and J, and every other rearrangement was called non-productive. CDR3 was defined by IMGT convention, running from the second conserved V-encoded cysteine to the conserved J-encoded phenylalanine. The earlier analysis of roughly 590 of the donors excluded any sequence lacking an unambiguous match to a single V gene segment. An earlier analysis of 587 of the donors called V segments functional above 56.7% productive rearrangements and segregating when the between-donor standard deviation exceeded 5%. A statistical classification framework was developed to diagnose cytomegalovirus status using the catalog of TCR beta chain sequences. In a later analysis, TCR nucleotide sequences were compared against IMGT/GENE-DB human TR gene sequences so that V and J genes could be assigned. The TCRdist pipeline was used in a later analysis to assign CDR3 sequences and most-parsimonious VDJ recombination scenarios. In a later analysis, every TCR beta chain was defined by the combination of its CDR3 amino acid sequence and its V-gene family, and reads without a unique V-gene family were dropped. As a way to deal with suspected cross-contamination and a sequencing artifact, a later analysis dropped hundreds of nucleotide sequences that were highly shared and had low generation probability. In a later analysis, a clonal expansion index was calculated for each public chain from normalized within-repertoire ranks of inferred template counts. A later analysis computed generation probabilities with a VDJ recombination model fitted to out-of-frame rearrangements, and checked the results against IGoR. In a later analysis, hypergeometric tests were used to score TCR-TCR, TCR-HLA and TCR-CMV co-occurrence, with a repertoire-size bias correction applied to TCR pairs. A later analysis estimated false discovery rates by permuting HLA or CMV assignments 20 times. In a later analysis, co-occurring TCRs were grouped using DBSCAN, and TCRdist sequence similarity was added for clustering within HLA-allele-positive subsets. Co-occurrence clustering excluded repertoires with fewer than 30,000 or more than 120,000 public chains, plus five with anomalous nucleotide sharing. TCRdb's version of the immuneACCESS table is confined to in-frame rearrangements and falls short of the full clone set. An unresolved V gene accounts for under half of the shortfall where checked; the remainder is of unknown origin. From that table come the V and J calls and clone size; the DNA was used to work out D and trimming. This sample lists roughly 180,000 clones; 77% were detected once. The ten largest account for about 1.5% of the sample.

The study at large found these results: When HLA alleles, especially DR and DQ, strongly co-occurred, TCR associations were difficult to assign to individual alleles. The 87-base-pair reads could not distinguish some IMGT-functional V segments, including TRBV6-2 and TRBV6-3, so those segments were excluded. The only immune exposure information available for the cohort was CMV serostatus. Several of the top co-occurrence clusters appeared to be linked to parvovirus B19, influenza, CMV and Epstein-Barr virus, according to a later analysis. The classifier was reported to diagnose cytomegalovirus status with high specificity and sensitivity in both the original and validation cohorts. A later analysis found that HLA-associated TCR beta chains were more clonally expanded and had lower generation probabilities than equally common non-associated chains. In the study, 150 to 200 TCR beta chains were listed as associated with cytomegalovirus. Correlated functional status among segregating V segments might be attributable to linkage disequilibrium, but an unknown experimental factor could not be ruled out. Because some donors lacked HLA typing at each locus, the association tests relied only on the typed subset. Most CMV-associated TCR beta chains appeared to be HLA-restricted in a later analysis, and the HLA associations seemed to be driven largely by CMV exposure. In a later genetic analysis, a missense DCLRE1C variant was associated with V-gene and J-gene trimming of TCR beta chains, and the association was replicated in an independent cohort. According to a later genetic analysis, donors in an Asian-associated ancestry cluster had fewer N-insertions in productive TCRs than the roughly 670-donor mean. In a later analysis, the rate of TCR association differed among HLA loci, with DRB1 alleles having the most associated TCRs and HLA-C alleles having the fewest. A further reported finding was that TCR beta sequences accurately predicted the HLA-A and HLA-B alleles for most subjects in the first cohort. This cohort had only TCR beta chains sequenced, and the lack of alpha or paired-chain data limited which features could be detected. A later analysis associated 15,000 to 20,000 TCR beta sequences with specific HLA alleles at a false discovery rate of 0.05. While some public TCRs were present in many individuals, most TCR sequences turned up only very rarely across donors. A few of the identified cytomegalovirus-associated TCR beta chains were confirmed in vitro to be specific for cytomegalovirus antigens. Because counts were too low, seventeen rarely observed V segments, including chromosome 9 orphons, were excluded from the earlier analysis of some 540 of the donors. Broadly in line with IMGT annotations, most TCR beta V segments showed up in productive rearrangements about 87% or about 30% of the time in an earlier analysis of 450 to 750 of the donors. It was suggested by the authors that the approach could potentially be generalized to other disease states and immunological phenotypes. A cluster of highly shared sequence variants was judged likely to be a technical artifact of the sequencing pipeline. Presence/absence analyses assumed roughly uniform sequencing depth across donors, an assumption that may not hold.

As to this clone: The specificity of this receptor is unknown. Base qualities are not recorded, but no much larger clone differs from it by a single base.

In total, approximately 700 healthy bone marrow donors made up the cohort. At the time of sampling, all cohort members were nominally healthy, though unrecorded immune exposures were likely present. The donor tested CMV seropositive, placing the donor among the roughly 300 seropositive members of the cohort. Each donor provided a peripheral blood sample, and peripheral blood mononuclear cells were used for TCR beta sequencing. Genomic DNA was extracted from the blood cell samples with the Qiagen DNeasy Blood Extraction Kit. From its cysteine to its phenylalanine, the CDR3 spans 15 amino acids. The DNA shown is the 45-base CDR3, in frame from base 1. At the junction V is shortened by 4 bases and J by 5 bases; bases outside the gene matches: 9. The germline V gene encodes CDR1 SGHNT and CDR2 YENEEA.

The sample taken for sequencing was PBMCs. Here the chain combines TRBV11-3 and TRBJ2-5; TRBD2 lines up with 8 middle nucleotides. This receptor was identified in a young woman in good health and CMV-seropositive. The nucleotide sequence reads as follows: TGTGCCAGCAGCTCCCATGCGGGAGGATCGGAGACCCAGTACTTC. It translates to CASSSHAGGSETQYF.